One sample yielded the 11 T cell receptor beta chains listed below, sequenced in a study of T cell repertoires in cytomegalovirus infection (dated by TCRdb to between 2017 and 2020). In the paper's terms, the treatment or condition label means: in vitro stimulation with specific CMV peptide epitopes to enrich CMV-specific T cells. For these receptors, no antigen is known. Sequencer: Illumina HiSeq 1500. TCRdb took the public reads, trimmed them with fastp at Q25, ran MiXCR for clone calling and kept in-frame beta chains. CDR3 protein sequences are deduplicated, and each keeps its most common genes and DNA. Within this sample are approximately 770,000 distinct CDR3 sequences, with about 27% of them counted one time only. About an eighth of the sample belongs to the ten largest clones. The sequencing used cultured CD8+ T cells from PBMCs, collected from culture after CMV antigen stimulation. The receptors were sampled from a human donor in good health (CMV status not recorded). Some clones in this sample may be carry-over from other donors' samples.

This clonotype was found a few times. The chain is built from TRBV7-2 and TRBJ1-6; D not certain. The CDR3 length is 14 residues. The V end was cut by 2 bases, the J end by 7 bases, with 9 bases between. Looked up from germline, CDR1 is SGHTA and CDR2 is FQGNSA. The CDR3 region is CASSLPRANSPLHF. The DNA of the CDR3 is TGTGCCAGCAGCTTACCCCGAGCGAATTCACCCCTCCACTTT.

Concerning this clonotype: No conserved phenylalanine or tryptophan ends this CDR3, so it is likely a read error. The chain recombines TRBV27 with TRBJ2-3; D is perhaps TRBD2 (6 bases). Deletions cut 2 bases from V and 6 bases from J, with 12 bases between. The germline V gene encodes CDR1 MNHEY and CDR2 SMNVEV (reference sequence). This CDR3 has 14 residues. The CDR3 reads CASSLRGSGDTQYY. Written as DNA, the CDR3 is TGTGCCAGCAGTTTAAGAGGCAGCGGGGATACGCAGTATTAT.

This clonotype was detected only a few times. J is TRBJ2-5 and V is TRBV10-3; 13 nucleotides line up with TRBD2. In germline, CDR1 is ENHRY, CDR2 SYGVKD. V was clipped by 6 bases and J by 5 bases; unmatched bases: 6. The CDR3 is made up of 15 amino acids. CDR3 sequence: CAISDRTSGGETQYF. The DNA for the CDR3 is TGTGCCATCAGCGATCGGACTAGCGGGGGTGAGACCCAGTACTTC.

The chain carries TRBV10-3 and TRBJ1-4; 7 bases align to TRBD1. The J segment lost 3 bases and the V segment lost 2 bases, leaving 3 bases of the junction unmatched. The CDR3 runs to 15 residues. CDR1 and CDR2 (germline): ENHRY, SYGVKD. CDR3: CAISEQGDPNEKLFF. CDR3 bases: TGTGCCATCAGTGAGCAGGGGGATCCTAATGAAAAACTGTTTTTT.

This clonotype was observed a few times. CDR3 protein: CASAGSGNQPQHF. CDR3 nucleotides: TGTGCCAGCGCAGGGAGTGGCAATCAGCCCCAGCATTTT. This chain connects TRBV27 to TRBJ1-5; tentatively, D is TRBD1 (5 bases). This CDR3 contains 13 residues. Trimming took off 8 bases at V and 2 bases at J, with 10 bases between the two ends. From germline, CDR1 is MNHEY and CDR2 SMNVEV (reference sequence).

V gene TRBV7-3 combines with J gene TRBJ1-3; D gene unclear. Germline V gives CDR1 SGHTA, CDR2 FQGTGA. The CDR3 sequence is 14 residues long. Between the trimmed V and J ends, which lost 7 bases and 4 bases, there was a span of 14 bases. Here the CDR3 DNA reads TGTGCCAGCATCCCCGAGGATTGGGGAAACACCATATATTTT. Translating gives CASIPEDWGNTIYF. Drawing the rest from reference TRBV7-3 and TRBJ1-3, the complete variable domain is GAGVSQTPSNKVTEKGKYVELRCDPISGHTALYWYRQSLGQGPEFLIYFQGTGAADDSGLPNDRFFAVRPEGSVSTLKIQRTERGDSAVYLCASIPEDWGNTIYFGEGSWLTVV.

A few counts support this clonotype. The chain recombines TRBV10-3 with TRBJ2-7; tentative D call: TRBD2 (6 bases). The ends were cut back, 7 bases at V and 0 bases at J, with 16 bases in the middle. This CDR3 region has 15 residues. Germline V gene data show CDR1 as ENHRY and CDR2 as SYGVKD. The CDR3 bases are TGTGCCATCACCCTCCGGGACTGCTTCTCCTACGAGCAGTACGTC. It yields the protein CAITLRDCFSYEQYV.

This chain connects TRBV11-2 to TRBJ2-3; 12 bases fit TRBD2. Germline loops: CDR1 SGHAT, CDR2 FQNNGV. The CDR3 extends over 18 amino acids. V trimming: 1 base; J trimming: 9 bases; junction bases outside the gene matches: 14. The DNA for the CDR3 is TGTGCCAGCAGCTTAGTCCCGCCCTCACTAGCGGGAGGTTTCACGCAGTATTTT. Translated: CASSLVPPSLAGGFTQYF. Full variable domain (outside the CDR3, taken from reference TRBV11-2 and TRBJ2-3): EAGVAQSPRYKIIEKRQSVAFWCNPISGHATLYWYQQILGQGPKLLIQFQNNGVVDDSQLPKDRFSAERLKGVDSTLKIQPAKLEDSAVYLCASSLVPPSLAGGFTQYFGPGTRLTVL.

The rearrangement joins TRBV7-9 to TRBJ1-4; D is uncertain. Germline CDR1 SEHNR, CDR2 FQNEAQ (reference sequence). V lost 5 bases and J 8 bases, leaving 12 bases between the germline ends. The CDR3 spans 13 residues. The DNA of the CDR3 is TGTGCCAGCAGCGTCTCAGGCCGGGAAAAACTGTTTTTT. This codes for CASSVSGREKLFF.

This clonotype was seen only a few times. The chain uses TRBV19 and TRBJ1-2; TRBD1 matches 7 bases. CDR1 is LNHDA and CDR2 is SQIVND in the germline V gene (reference sequence). The ends lost 7 bases at V and 4 bases at J; junction bases unmatched: 3. The CDR3 is 12 residues long. The CDR3 DNA is TGTGCCAGTACAGGGACAGCCTATGGCTACACCTTC. Its protein is CASTGTAYGYTF. The entire variable domain, with the rest obtained from reference TRBV19 and TRBJ1-2, is as follows: DGGITQSPKYLFRKEGQNVTLSCEQNLNHDAMYWYRQDPGQGLRLIYYSQIVNDFQKGDIAEGYSVSREKKESFPLTVTSAQKNPTAFYLCASTGTAYGYTFGSGTRLTVV.

The chain employs TRBV2 and TRBJ2-7; TRBD2 matches at 10 bases. The germline CDR1 and CDR2 sequences are SNHLY and FYNNEI. Trimming cost V 0 bases and J 5 bases; bases outside gene matches: 19. The CDR3 consists of 20 residues. In DNA, the CDR3 is TGTGCCAGCAGTGAAGCGGATTGGAAGGATAGGGCTAGCGGGGGCCACGAGCAGTACGTC. It translates to CASSEADWKDRASGGHEQYV.